The 23 T cell receptor beta chains in this list originate from one sample, sequenced in a study of shared clonotypes between healthy human individuals. Naive CD8 cells were CD45RO-negative, positively selected for CCR7, excluding terminally differentiated effector memory CD45RA+ cells. Generated by immunoSEQ multiplex PCR, the TCRdb table keeps only in-frame clones and is missing some. Among 630,000 or so clones listed, nearly 98% were seen once. The sequenced sample consisted of naive CD8+ T cells sorted from blood. Source of these receptors: a man aged 30-40 years in good health.

CDR3 nucleotides: TGTGCCAGCAGTGACAGCCCCTACAATGAGCAGTTCTTC. This codes for CASSDSPYNEQFF. The J gene is TRBJ2-1, the V gene TRBV6-1; D call uncertain. Germline V gene sequence: CDR1 MNHNS, CDR2 SASEGT. The CDR3 is 13 residues long. The V end lost 3 bases, the J end lost 2 bases, and 5 bases lay between the germline ends.

In regard to this clone: The sample has other DNA sequences that encode this CDR3 too. The chain combines TRBV29-1 with TRBJ2-7; 9 nucleotides match TRBD1. Germline CDR1 SQVTM, CDR2 ANQGSEA. The CDR3 loop spans 14 amino acids. Trimming at V came to 1 base and at J to 3 bases, leaving 4 bases not matched to a gene. The DNA of the CDR3 is TGCAGCGTTGAAGTTCCGGGACAGGGCTACGAGCAGTACTTC. This codes for CSVEVPGQGYEQYF.

The chain employs TRBV9 and TRBJ2-3, with TRBD1 as a possible D gene (6 bases). This CDR3 comprises 13 residues. Germline-derived CDR1 and CDR2 are SGDLS and YYNGEE. V shed 6 bases and J shed 0 bases, with 8 bases lying between them. The CDR3 bases are TGTGCCAGCACTGGGGGCAGCACAGATACGCAGTATTTT. Protein product: CASTGGSTDTQYF. The whole variable domain, remainder taken from reference TRBV9 and TRBJ2-3, is DSGVTQTPKHLITATGQRVTLRCSPRSGDLSVYWYQQSLDQGLQFLIQYYNGEERAKGNILERFSAQQFPDLHSELNLSSLELGDSALYFCASTGGSTDTQYFGPGTRLTVL.

V is TRBV7-9 and J is TRBJ2-7; 10 positions agree with TRBD2. CDR1 SEHNR and CDR2 FQNEAQ come from the germline V gene (reference sequence). This CDR3 contains 16 residues. Trimming took 5 bases from V and 4 from J; bases not matched to a gene: 11. The DNA for the CDR3 is TGTGCCAGCAGCCCGACCGGACTAGCGGCGACGTACGAGCAGTACTTC. This gives the protein CASSPTGLAATYEQYF.

The chain combines TRBV27 with TRBJ2-1; 13 nucleotides agree with TRBD2. The CDR3 covers 17 residues. Losses at the gene ends were 5 bases for V and 2 bases for J; bases not matched to a gene: 6. CDR1 is MNHEY and CDR2 is SMNVEV in the germline V gene (reference sequence). The CDR3 nucleotides read TGTGCCAGCAGTCCGGGACTAGCGGGAACCGCCTACAATGAGCAGTTCTTC. Translating gives CASSPGLAGTAYNEQFF.

The chain employs TRBV7-9 and TRBJ1-1; perhaps TRBD1 as D (5 bases). This CDR3 is built from 12 residues. V lost 8 bases and J 8 bases, leaving 15 bases between the germline ends. The germline CDR1 and CDR2 sequences are SEHNR and FQNEAQ (reference sequence). DNA of the CDR3: TGTGCCAGCGGGGGGGACTGGGAAGAAGCTTTCTTT. It yields the protein CASGGDWEEAFF.

The gene calls are TRBV7-9 and TRBJ1-1; D is unclear. This CDR3 spans 14 amino acids. With 2 bases removed from V and 5 bases from J, the gap between germline ends came to 12 bases. Germline-derived CDR1 and CDR2 are SEHNR and FQNEAQ (reference sequence). The CDR3 spells CASSLSGIWTEAFF. Here the CDR3 DNA reads TGTGCCAGCAGCTTAAGCGGAATTTGGACTGAAGCTTTCTTT. The variable domain in full, completed from reference TRBV7-9 and TRBJ1-1, reads DTGVSQNPRHKITKRGQNVTFRCDPISEHNRLYWYRQTLGQGPEFLTYFQNEAQLEKSRLLSDRFSAERPKGSFSTLEIQRTEQGDSAMYLCASSLSGIWTEAFFGQGTRLTVV.

The V call is TRBV9, the J call TRBJ2-7; 9 bases fit TRBD1. CDR1 is SGDLS and CDR2 is YYNGEE in the germline V gene. The CDR3 is made up of 16 amino acids. The V gene end was trimmed by 0 bases and the J gene end by 2 bases; junction bases not matched to a gene: 6. CDR3 DNA: TGTGCCAGCAGCGTAGCCACAGGGGGCGAGACCTACGAGCAGTACTTC. Amino acids: CASSVATGGETYEQYF.

CDR3 DNA sequence: TGTGCCACCACCGGCGATAGGGGGGTATCCTACGAGCAGTACTTC. It translates to CATTGDRGVSYEQYF. V and J are TRBV15 and TRBJ2-7; either TRBD1 or TRBD2 may supply D (6 bases each). This CDR3 has 15 residues. Trimming left V 7 bases short and J 1 base short, with 17 bases between. Germline V gene sequence: CDR1 LNHNV, CDR2 YYDKDF (reference sequence).

The V and J genes are TRBV7-8 and TRBJ2-7; no reliable D call. The CDR3 has 13 amino acids. Germline-derived CDR1 and CDR2 are SGHVS and FQNEAQ. V dropped 1 base and J dropped 2 bases, with 6 bases sitting between them. In nucleotides, the CDR3 is TGTGCCAGCAGCTTAGGACGGACCTACGAGCAGTACTTC. Its protein product is CASSLGRTYEQYF.

A single count supports this clone. The chain employs TRBV7-9 and TRBJ2-3; 8 nucleotides line up with TRBD1. With 7 bases clipped from V and 5 bases from J, the junction kept 5 bases outside the gene matches. CDR1 is SEHNR and CDR2 is FQNEAQ in the germline V gene (reference sequence). The CDR3 contains 13 residues. The CDR3 spells CASIQGVRDTQYF. The CDR3, as DNA: TGTGCCAGCATACAGGGGGTTAGAGATACGCAGTATTTT.

V usage is TRBV29-1 and J usage is TRBJ2-2, with D tentatively TRBD1 or TRBD2 (5 bases each). Trimming took off 6 bases at V and 4 bases at J, with 18 bases between the two ends. CDR1 and CDR2 from the germline V gene are SQVTM and ANQGSEA. CDR3 size: 15 residues. CDR3 loop: CSVDSRDASTGELFF. The DNA of the CDR3 is TGCAGCGTAGACTCCAGGGACGCGTCCACCGGGGAGCTGTTTTTT.

This chain uses TRBV29-1 with TRBJ2-1, with D maybe TRBD2 (6 bases). The germline gives CDR1 SQVTM, CDR2 ANQGSEA. This CDR3 has 14 residues. V lost 7 bases and J 0 bases, leaving 13 bases between the germline ends. The CDR3 nucleotides read TGCAGCGCCAACGGGGGAACCTCCTACAATGAGCAGTTCTTC. Translated, it gives CSANGGTSYNEQFF.

CDR3 in amino acids: CASSLDGLAGGPQYEQYF. CDR3 nucleotide sequence: TGTGCCAGCAGCTTAGATGGATTAGCGGGAGGGCCTCAATACGAGCAGTACTTC. The chain employs TRBV11-2 and TRBJ2-7, with TRBD2 matching over 11 bases. J was trimmed by 4 bases and V by 0 bases; bases with no gene match: 11. The length of the CDR3 is 18 residues. Germline-derived CDR1 and CDR2 are SGHAT and FQNNGV.

The chain couples TRBV29-1 to TRBJ2-3, with 14 positions matching TRBD2. The CDR3 has 15 residues. V lost 6 bases and J lost 4; bases outside the gene matches: 6. The V gene's germline CDR1 is SQVTM and CDR2 ANQGSEA. CDR3 sequence reads: CSVEGLAGVADTQYF. For the CDR3, the DNA is TGCAGCGTGGAGGGACTAGCGGGAGTGGCAGATACGCAGTATTTT.

This clone was recorded once. The V call is TRBV5-5, the J call TRBJ2-6; no definite D call. CDR3 length equals 13 residues. V shed 0 bases and J shed 3 bases, with 1 base lying between them. Germline CDR1 and CDR2: SGHKS and YYEKEE (reference sequence). The DNA of the CDR3 is TGTGCCAGCAGCTTGGATGGGGCCAACGTCCTGACTTTC. Its translation: CASSLDGANVLTF. The complete variable domain, with remaining parts taken from reference TRBV5-5 and TRBJ2-6, reads DAGVTQSPTHLIKTRGQQVTLRCSPISGHKSVSWYQQVLGQGPQFIFQYYEKEERGRGNFPDRFSARQFPNYSSELNVNALLLGDSALYLCASSLDGANVLTFGAGSRLTVL.

This sequence joins TRBV5-1 and TRBJ2-7; D remains ambiguous. CDR3 length: 13 amino acids. Germline CDR1 reads SGHRS; CDR2 reads YFSETQ. V lost 4 bases, J lost 2 bases, and 10 bases lay in between. The CDR3 DNA reads as TGCGCCAGCAGCGTGACAAGGACCTACGAGCAGTACTTC. Translating gives CASSVTRTYEQYF. The entire variable domain, with the rest obtained from reference TRBV5-1 and TRBJ2-7, is as follows: KAGVTQTPRYLIKTRGQQVTLSCSPISGHRSVSWYQQTPGQGLQFLFEYFSETQRNKGNFPGRFSGRQFSNSRSEMNVSTLELGDSALYLCASSVTRTYEQYFGPGTRLTVT.

The chain is built from TRBV6-1 and TRBJ2-1; 11 nucleotides match TRBD1. V trimming: 6 bases; J trimming: 5 bases; junction bases outside the gene matches: 3. CDR3 length: 14 amino acids. The germline CDR1 and CDR2 sequences are MNHNS and SASEGT. The CDR3 DNA reads as TGTGCCAGCAGAGGACAGGGGGCGGACAATGAGCAGTTCTTC. Encoded protein: CASRGQGADNEQFF.

The rearrangement links TRBV7-9 to TRBJ1-3; 10 bases fit TRBD1. This CDR3 has 15 residues. Trimming took 4 bases from V and 7 from J; bases not matched to a gene: 7. The germline CDR1 and CDR2 sequences are SEHNR and FQNEAQ (reference sequence). This chain's CDR3 is CASSSSTGGLNTIYF. CDR3 sequence (DNA): TGTGCCAGCAGCTCGTCGACAGGGGGCTTGAACACCATATATTTT.

CDR3 coding DNA: TGTGCCAGCAGGGGGCCTAATGAAAAACTGTTTTTT. Translated: CASRGPNEKLFF. The chain combines TRBV28 with TRBJ1-4; the D gene is possibly TRBD1 (5 bases). Germline values: CDR1 MDHEN, CDR2 SYDVKM. CDR3 length: 12 amino acids. V was pared by 6 bases and J by 3 bases, with 5 bases between.

This rearrangement joins TRBV5-6 to TRBJ2-6, with 9 bases aligning to TRBD1. Germline CDR1 is SGHDT and CDR2 is YYEEEE. The CDR3 spans 17 residues. The junction had 6 bases not matched to a gene; V was cut back by 5 bases and J by 0 bases. CDR3 in amino acids: CASRFGTGYSGANVLTF. CDR3 nucleotides: TGTGCCAGCAGATTCGGGACAGGGTACTCTGGGGCCAACGTCCTGACTTTC. Looking up the rest from reference TRBV5-6 and TRBJ2-6 gives the full variable domain: DAGVTQSPTHLIKTRGQQVTLRCSPKSGHDTVSWYQQALGQGPQFIFQYYEEEERQRGNFPDRFSGHQFPNYSSELNVNALLLGDSALYLCASRFGTGYSGANVLTFGAGSRLTVL.

The chain carries TRBV15 and TRBJ2-5, with TRBD2 matching over 10 bases. Germline V CDR1 and CDR2: LNHNV, YYDKDF (reference sequence). This CDR3 is 19 amino acids long. The V segment lost 0 bases and the J segment 5 bases; nucleotides outside the gene matches: 15. As DNA, the CDR3 is TGTGCCACCAGCAGAGATGGGCTAGCGGGAGCGAGTATATGGGAGACCCAGTACTTC. Translated: CATSRDGLAGASIWETQYF.

V gene TRBV15 combines with J gene TRBJ2-3; possibly TRBD1 for D (7 bases). Trimming took off 0 bases at V and 8 bases at J, with 12 bases between the two ends. In germline, CDR1 is LNHNV, CDR2 YYDKDF (reference sequence). The CDR3 has 14 residues. The CDR3 region has the DNA TGTGCCACCAGCAGAGACTCAGGGGGGTTTACGCAGTATTTT. Translation: CATSRDSGGFTQYF.